This paragraph covers one T cell receptor (beta chain) sequence. Its antigen remains unidentified. The germline V and J ends were trimmed by 4 bases and 4 bases, with 20 bases remaining between them. The CDR3 is 16 amino acids. The germline CDR1 and CDR2 sequences are SGDLS and YYNGEE. The sample belongs to a study of blood T cells in healthy people across ages. General study points: Researchers said unsorted PBMCs prevented a conclusive naive versus antigen-experienced comparison. Fewer expanded clones and more diversity marked long-lived versus aged donors.

Primers used in a second PCR of about 6 to 11 cycles were a sample-barcoded 5' primer and a J-beta primer mix. Tagging of each cDNA molecule was performed by a template-switch adaptor with 12 random nucleotides. TCRdb called the 5' RACE reads again in MiXCR, with one record for every CDR3 protein. Here the sample spans around 1,900,000 distinct CDR3 sequences, about two fifths being singletons. V gene TRBV9 combines with J gene TRBJ1-2; D may be TRBD1 (5 bases). The receptor's source is a human donor in good health. The sequenced sample was blood. The CDR3: CASSPTPGTKIYGYTF. The CDR3 region has the DNA TGTGCCAGCAGCCCAACTCCCGGGACGAAAATCTATGGCTACACCTTC.